The TCR beta chain under discussion was sequenced for a study of blood T cell repertoires in COVID-19. Study at large: Sites in the United States, Italy and Spain provided acute and convalescent COVID-19 samples. In each case, the material was cDNA or gDNA derived from T cells, B-cell-depleted T cells, or PBMCs.

CDR3 length: 15 residues. Germline V CDR1 and CDR2: SGHRS, YFSETQ. V lost 6 bases to trimming and J lost 6 bases, with 22 bases between them. Source study methods: Estimates of nucleated cell counts were drawn from the amplification of reference gene primers. Profiling relied on immunoSEQ multiplex PCR, and the TCRdb table lists in-frame clones only, not all of them. The DNA was the basis for D and trimming; V, J and clone size are from that table. The sample has under 300,000 clones; about four fifths are singletons. This chain uses TRBV5-1 with TRBJ2-7; D possibly corresponds to TRBD1 (6 bases). The sample was peripheral blood. The sequence was collected from a man aged 50 or older with acute or convalescent COVID-19. CDR3 protein: CASTTLPTGFGEQYF. CDR3 sequence (DNA): TGCGCCAGCACCACACTTCCTACAGGGTTTGGCGAGCAGTACTTC.